A single TCR beta chain is shown here with its context. What antigen it recognizes has not been identified. Per-nucleotide qualities are absent, and no much larger clonotype sits a single base away. The immunoSEQ Assay, a bias-controlled multiplex PCR, was used to amplify TCRbeta CDR3 regions from genomic DNA. Under the source paper's analysis protocol: The number of nucleated cells in each sample was estimated by amplification of reference gene primers within the assay. To quantify the absolute abundance of each unique TCRbeta CDR3 rearrangement, sequence reads were collapsed and filtered. For each sample, productive Simpson clonality was calculated as the square root of Simpson's diversity index over productive rearrangements. Here the immuneACCESS table is served through TCRdb, limited to in-frame sequences with V and J called. Missing clones are a known gap in these copies; in checked studies unresolved V genes cover under half, and the rest lacks a known reason. V and J calls and clone size are as listed in that table; D and trimming were resolved from the DNA. Present in this sample are 250,000 to 300,000 clones, around 84% of which were seen just once. Jointly, the top ten make up roughly 4% of the sample.

Participants in the prospective study were enrolled through a virtual design, were aged 18 to 89 years, and lived in roughly 26 United States geographic areas. In the prospective study, participants were assigned to cohorts based on the clinical history participants reported in a screening survey and a study questionnaire. In the prospective study, mobile phlebotomists collected whole blood, serum and a nasopharyngeal or oropharyngeal swab from each participant. Prospective study participants could optionally give additional blood draws and questionnaires over an approximately two-month period. Before DNA extraction, blood samples from the prospective study were shipped at room temperature or frozen. The record originates from a study of blood T cell repertoires in COVID-19 (dated by TCRdb to about 2020). As for the study more broadly: Samples covering the acute and convalescent phases of COVID-19 were provided by collaborators in the United States, Italy and Spain. Deeply sampled blood TCRbeta repertoires from subjects exposed to, actively infected with, or recovered from COVID-19 were included in the dataset. A freely available public database, intended as a resource for researchers studying the immune response to SARS-CoV-2, is where the repertoires were released. Samples came from the ongoing ImmuneRACE study (first 160 participants) plus 1,254 subjects from 6 global collaborators. Where available, HLA class I and class II types were taken from metadata supplied by the sample provider and were not determined by assay-based typing. The sample metadata nearly always contained a de-identified subject ID, COVID-19 status, age in years and sex. The material from the prospective study consisted of cDNA or gDNA derived from T cells, B-cell-depleted T cells, or PBMCs.

General study outcomes and caveats: Clinical and demographic metadata were provided uncurated, with the amount varying by source and participant.

The clonotype comes from a young man with acute COVID-19. The sequenced material came from PBMCs or T cells enriched from blood (not recorded which).

The CDR3 here reads CAWSTGAGGNTIYF. At the DNA level, the sequence is TGTGCCTGGAGTACTGGGGCAGGAGGAAACACCATATATTTT. The chain employs TRBV30 and TRBJ1-3; TRBD1 is perhaps the D gene, given 5 matching bases. Per the germline V gene (reference sequence), GTSNPN is the CDR1 and SVGIG is the CDR2. The CDR3 spans 14 residues, from the cysteine through the phenylalanine. Here the CDR3 DNA is all that survives: 42 bases in frame from base 1. The junction carries 12 bases between V and J, which are trimmed by 2 bases and 4 bases respectively.